The 5 T cell receptor beta chains listed next were all sequenced from one sample in a study of spatial heterogeneity in lung cancer. General study findings and limits: It was found that expanded intratumoral alpha and beta TCR counts tracked tumor mutation counts.

The sample's time point: sample taken at primary tumor resection. Their specific antigens are unknown. MiXCR, applied by TCRdb to the 5' RACE reads, yields one record per CDR3 protein. The sample holds 8,000 or so distinct CDR3 sequences, about 12% seen once. The sample in question was lung tumor tissue, obtained at surgery. The receptors shown here come from a male donor with early-stage non-small cell lung cancer.

At least ten counts were recorded for this clonotype. The chain carries TRBV4-3 and TRBJ2-1; maybe TRBD2 (5 bases). The CDR3 totals 15 residues. The germline V gene has CDR1 LGHNA and CDR2 YSLEER. The V end lost 0 bases, the J end lost 9 bases, and 15 bases lay between the germline ends. CDR3 nucleotide sequence: TGCGCCAGCAGCCAAGACCGGGGTAGCTCCAGTGAGCAGTTCTTC. As protein: CASSQDRGSSSEQFF.

The genes are TRBV29-1 and TRBJ2-7, with TRBD1 matching 8 bases. Germline CDR1 reads SQVTM; CDR2 reads ANQGSEA. The CDR3 totals 13 residues. With V trimmed by 6 bases and J by 3 bases, 7 bases remained unmatched. DNA for the CDR3: TGCAGCGTCGCCGGGACAGGACACTACGAGCAGTACTTC. Translating gives CSVAGTGHYEQYF.

The chain employs TRBV13 and TRBJ2-3, with 7 bases that match TRBD1. V shed 5 bases, J shed 5 bases, and the junction held 13 bases outside the gene matches. This CDR3 has 16 residues. CDR1 PRHDT and CDR2 FYEKMQ come from the germline V gene (reference sequence). CDR3 nucleotide sequence: TGTGCCAGCAGCCCATACCTCCTCCGGACAGGAGATACGCAGTATTTT. Amino acids: CASSPYLLRTGDTQYF.

This clonotype was observed at least ten times. Written as DNA, the CDR3 is TGTGCCACCAAGACAGGGGGTGAAGAGCAGTACTTC. Protein product: CATKTGGEEQYF. The chain links TRBV21-1 to TRBJ2-7; the D call of TRBD1 is as the table states it, not checked on the DNA. TRBV21-1 is a recognized pseudogene. The CDR3 runs to 12 residues.

This clonotype was detected a few times. The rearrangement uses TRBV10-3 and TRBJ2-1, with 8 bases matching TRBD1. The CDR3 is 15 residues long. The germline V gene encodes CDR1 ENHRY and CDR2 SYGVKD. J was trimmed by 7 bases and V by 3 bases; bases with no gene match: 8. CDR3 nucleotide sequence: TGTGCCATCAGTGAAGGACAGGGAAAGAAAAATGAGCAGTTCTTC. This encodes CAISEGQGKKNEQFF.